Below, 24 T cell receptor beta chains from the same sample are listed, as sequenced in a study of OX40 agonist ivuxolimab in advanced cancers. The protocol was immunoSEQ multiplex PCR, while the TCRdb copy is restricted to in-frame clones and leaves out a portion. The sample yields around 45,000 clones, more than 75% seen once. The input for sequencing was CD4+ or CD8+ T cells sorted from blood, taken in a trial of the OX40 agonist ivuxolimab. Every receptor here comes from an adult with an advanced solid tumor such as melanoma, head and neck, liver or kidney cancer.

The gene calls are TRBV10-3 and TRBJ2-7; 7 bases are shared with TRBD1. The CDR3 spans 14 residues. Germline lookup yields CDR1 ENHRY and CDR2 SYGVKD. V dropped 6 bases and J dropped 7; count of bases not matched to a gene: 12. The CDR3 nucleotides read TGTGCCATCAGCGAGGGACAGAGGGTGGGGGAGCAGTACTTC. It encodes CAISEGQRVGEQYF.

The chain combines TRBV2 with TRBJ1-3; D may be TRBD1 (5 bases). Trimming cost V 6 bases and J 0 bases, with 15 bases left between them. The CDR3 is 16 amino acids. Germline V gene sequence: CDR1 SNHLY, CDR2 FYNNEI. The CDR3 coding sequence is TGTGCCAGCAGGCCACAAGTTGGGACCTCTGGAAACACCATATATTTT. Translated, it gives CASRPQVGTSGNTIYF.

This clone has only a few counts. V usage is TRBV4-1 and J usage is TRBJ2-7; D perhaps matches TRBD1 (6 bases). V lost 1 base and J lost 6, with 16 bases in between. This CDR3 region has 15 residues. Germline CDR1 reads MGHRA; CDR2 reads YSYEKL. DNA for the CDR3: TGCGCCAGCAGCCAAGCCCTTCAACAGGGTGGCGAGCAGTACTTC. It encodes CASSQALQQGGEQYF.

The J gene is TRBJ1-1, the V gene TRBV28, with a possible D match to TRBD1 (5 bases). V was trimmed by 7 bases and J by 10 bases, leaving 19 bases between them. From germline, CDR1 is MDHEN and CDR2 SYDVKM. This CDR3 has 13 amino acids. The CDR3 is CASTPPRGLVAFF. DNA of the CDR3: TGTGCCAGCACCCCCCCAAGGGGATTGGTAGCTTTCTTT.

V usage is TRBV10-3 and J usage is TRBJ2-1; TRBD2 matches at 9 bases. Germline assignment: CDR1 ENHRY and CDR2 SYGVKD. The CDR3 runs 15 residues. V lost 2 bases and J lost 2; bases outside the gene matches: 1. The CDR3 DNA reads TGTGCCATCAGTGAGGCGGGAGGGACCTACAATGAGCAGTTCTTC. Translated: CAISEAGGTYNEQFF.

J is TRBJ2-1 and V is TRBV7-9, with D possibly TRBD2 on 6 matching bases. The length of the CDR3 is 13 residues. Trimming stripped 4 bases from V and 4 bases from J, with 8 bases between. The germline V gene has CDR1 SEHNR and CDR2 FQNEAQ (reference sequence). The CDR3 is CASSSGLYNEQFF. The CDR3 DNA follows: TGTGCCAGCAGCTCGGGACTGTACAATGAGCAGTTCTTC.

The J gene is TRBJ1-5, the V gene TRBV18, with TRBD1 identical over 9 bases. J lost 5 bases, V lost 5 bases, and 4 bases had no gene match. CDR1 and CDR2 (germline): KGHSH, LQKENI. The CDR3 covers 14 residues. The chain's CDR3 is CASSGQGTDQPQHF. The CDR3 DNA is TGTGCCAGCTCAGGACAGGGGACGGATCAGCCCCAGCATTTT.

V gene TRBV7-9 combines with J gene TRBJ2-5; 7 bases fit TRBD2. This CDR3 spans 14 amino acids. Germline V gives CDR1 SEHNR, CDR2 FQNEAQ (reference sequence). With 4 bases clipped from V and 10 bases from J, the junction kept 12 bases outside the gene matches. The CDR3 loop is CASSSINQRELQYF. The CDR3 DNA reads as TGTGCCAGCAGCTCCATTAATCAGCGGGAACTCCAGTACTTC.

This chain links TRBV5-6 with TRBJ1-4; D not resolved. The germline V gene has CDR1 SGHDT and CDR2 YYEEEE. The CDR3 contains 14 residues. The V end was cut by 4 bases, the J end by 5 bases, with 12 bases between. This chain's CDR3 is CASSLRLENEKLFF. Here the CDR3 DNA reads TGTGCCAGCAGCCTGCGGCTGGAGAATGAAAAACTGTTTTTT.

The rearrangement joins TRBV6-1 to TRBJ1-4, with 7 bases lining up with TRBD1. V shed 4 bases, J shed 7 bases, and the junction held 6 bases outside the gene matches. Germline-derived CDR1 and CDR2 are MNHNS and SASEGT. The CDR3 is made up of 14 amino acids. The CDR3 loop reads CASSVLGTAEKLFF. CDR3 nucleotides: TGTGCCAGCAGTGTCTTGGGGACAGCTGAAAAACTGTTTTTT.

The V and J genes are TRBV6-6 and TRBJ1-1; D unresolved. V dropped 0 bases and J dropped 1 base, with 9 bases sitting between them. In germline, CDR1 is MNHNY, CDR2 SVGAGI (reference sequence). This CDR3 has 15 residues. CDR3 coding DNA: TGTGCCAGCAGTTACTCGAGGCTGAAGAACACTGAAGCTTTCTTT. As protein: CASSYSRLKNTEAFF.

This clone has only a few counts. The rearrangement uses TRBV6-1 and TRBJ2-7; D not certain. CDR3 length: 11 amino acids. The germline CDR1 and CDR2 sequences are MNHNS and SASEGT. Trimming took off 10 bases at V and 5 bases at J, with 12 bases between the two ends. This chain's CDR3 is CATRSMDEQYF. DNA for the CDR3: TGTGCCACCAGATCCATGGACGAGCAGTACTTC.

Here the CDR3 reads CASSRAGGSYEQYF. In DNA form, the CDR3 reads TGTGCCAGCAGCCGAGCGGGCGGGAGCTACGAGCAGTACTTC. The chain employs TRBV14 and TRBJ2-7, with 7 bases that match TRBD2. Germline V gives CDR1 SGHDN, CDR2 FVKESK. Trimming took 4 bases from V and 3 from J; bases not matched to a gene: 6. CDR3 length: 14 residues.

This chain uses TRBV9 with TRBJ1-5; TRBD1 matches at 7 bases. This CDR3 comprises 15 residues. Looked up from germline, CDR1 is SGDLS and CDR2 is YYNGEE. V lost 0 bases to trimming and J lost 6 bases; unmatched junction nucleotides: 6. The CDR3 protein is CASSVEGGFSQPQHF. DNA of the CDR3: TGTGCCAGCAGCGTAGAAGGGGGCTTTAGTCAGCCCCAGCATTTT.

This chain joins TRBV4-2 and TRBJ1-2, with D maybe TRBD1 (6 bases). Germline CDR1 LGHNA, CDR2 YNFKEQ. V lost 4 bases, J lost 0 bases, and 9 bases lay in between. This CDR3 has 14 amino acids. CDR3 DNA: TGTGCCAGCAGCCCCCGGGACACTAACTATGGCTACACCTTC. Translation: CASSPRDTNYGYTF.

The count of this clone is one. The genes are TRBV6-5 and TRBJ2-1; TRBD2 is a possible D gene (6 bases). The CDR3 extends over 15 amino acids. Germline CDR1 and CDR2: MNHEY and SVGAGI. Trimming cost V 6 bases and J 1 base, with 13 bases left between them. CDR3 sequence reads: CASRSEGKSYNEQFF. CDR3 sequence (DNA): TGTGCCAGCAGGTCGGAGGGTAAATCCTACAATGAGCAGTTCTTC.

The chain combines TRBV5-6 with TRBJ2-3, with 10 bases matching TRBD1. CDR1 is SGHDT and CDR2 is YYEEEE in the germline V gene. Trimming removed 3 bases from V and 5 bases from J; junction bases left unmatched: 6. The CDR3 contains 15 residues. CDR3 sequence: CASSSTGTGEDTQYF. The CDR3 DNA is TGTGCCAGCAGCTCAACTGGGACAGGGGAAGATACGCAGTATTTT. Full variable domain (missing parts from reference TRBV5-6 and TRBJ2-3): DAGVTQSPTHLIKTRGQQVTLRCSPKSGHDTVSWYQQALGQGPQFIFQYYEEEERQRGNFPDRFSGHQFPNYSSELNVNALLLGDSALYLCASSSTGTGEDTQYFGPGTRLTVL.

The CDR3 DNA reads TGTGCCAGCAGCTCAGCGGGAGGTTACACAGATACGCAGTATTTT. Its translation: CASSSAGGYTDTQYF. J is TRBJ2-3 and V is TRBV11-2, with TRBD2 matching 9 bases. CDR3 length: 15 residues. Per the germline V gene, CDR1 is SGHAT and CDR2 is FQNNGV. Trimming at V came to 4 bases and at J to 2 bases, leaving 4 bases not matched to a gene.

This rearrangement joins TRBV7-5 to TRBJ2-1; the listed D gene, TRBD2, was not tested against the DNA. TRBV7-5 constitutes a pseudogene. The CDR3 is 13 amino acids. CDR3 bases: TGTGTCAGAAGCTTATGCGGGAGGGGTGAGCAGTTCTTC. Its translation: CVRSLCGRGEQFF.

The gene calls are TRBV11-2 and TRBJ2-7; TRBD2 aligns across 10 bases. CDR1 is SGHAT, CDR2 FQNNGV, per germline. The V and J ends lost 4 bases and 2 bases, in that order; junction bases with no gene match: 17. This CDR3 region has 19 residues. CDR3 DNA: TGTGCCAGCAGCTCAGATGGACTAGCGGCAACCAAGGAGACCTACGAGCAGTACTTC. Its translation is CASSSDGLAATKETYEQYF.

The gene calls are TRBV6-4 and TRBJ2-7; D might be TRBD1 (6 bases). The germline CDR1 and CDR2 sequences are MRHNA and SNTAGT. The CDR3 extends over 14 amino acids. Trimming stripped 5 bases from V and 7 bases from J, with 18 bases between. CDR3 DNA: TGTGCCAGCAGTTCGCGACAGGAAAGTCTAGAGCAGTACTTC. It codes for CASSSRQESLEQYF.

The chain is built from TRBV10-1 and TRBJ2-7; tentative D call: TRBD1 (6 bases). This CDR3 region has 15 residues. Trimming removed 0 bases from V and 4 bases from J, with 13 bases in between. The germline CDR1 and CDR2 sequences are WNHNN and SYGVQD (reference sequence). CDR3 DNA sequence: TGCGCCAGCAGTGAGTCCGGGACACCTTCGTACGAGCAGTACTTC. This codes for CASSESGTPSYEQYF.

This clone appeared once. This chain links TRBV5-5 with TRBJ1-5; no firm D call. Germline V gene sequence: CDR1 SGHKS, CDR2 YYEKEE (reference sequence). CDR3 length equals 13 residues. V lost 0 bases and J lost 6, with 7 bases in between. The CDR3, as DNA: TGTGCCAGCAGCTTGGCCAACAGTCAGCCCCAGCATTTT. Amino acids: CASSLANSQPQHF.

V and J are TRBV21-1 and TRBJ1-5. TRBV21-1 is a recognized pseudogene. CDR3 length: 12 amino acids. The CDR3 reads CASSADNQPQHF. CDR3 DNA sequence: TGTGCCAGCTCGGCGGATAATCAGCCCCAGCATTTT.